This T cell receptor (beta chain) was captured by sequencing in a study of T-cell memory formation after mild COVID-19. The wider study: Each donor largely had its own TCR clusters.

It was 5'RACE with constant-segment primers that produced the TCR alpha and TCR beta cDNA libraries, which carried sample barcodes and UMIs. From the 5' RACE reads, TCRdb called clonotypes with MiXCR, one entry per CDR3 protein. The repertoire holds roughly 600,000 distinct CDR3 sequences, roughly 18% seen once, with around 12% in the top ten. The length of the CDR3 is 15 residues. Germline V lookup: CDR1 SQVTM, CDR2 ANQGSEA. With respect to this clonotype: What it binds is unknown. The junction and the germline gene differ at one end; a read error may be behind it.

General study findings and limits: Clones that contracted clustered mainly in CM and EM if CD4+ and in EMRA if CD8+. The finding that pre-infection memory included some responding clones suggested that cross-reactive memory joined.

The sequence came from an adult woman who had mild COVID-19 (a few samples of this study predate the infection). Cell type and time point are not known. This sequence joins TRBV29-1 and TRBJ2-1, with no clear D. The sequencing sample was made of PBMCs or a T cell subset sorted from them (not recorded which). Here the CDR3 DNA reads TGCAGCGTCCCCCCATTAGGAGACCAGCTACCTGAGCAGTTATTC. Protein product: CSVPPLGDQLPEQLF.